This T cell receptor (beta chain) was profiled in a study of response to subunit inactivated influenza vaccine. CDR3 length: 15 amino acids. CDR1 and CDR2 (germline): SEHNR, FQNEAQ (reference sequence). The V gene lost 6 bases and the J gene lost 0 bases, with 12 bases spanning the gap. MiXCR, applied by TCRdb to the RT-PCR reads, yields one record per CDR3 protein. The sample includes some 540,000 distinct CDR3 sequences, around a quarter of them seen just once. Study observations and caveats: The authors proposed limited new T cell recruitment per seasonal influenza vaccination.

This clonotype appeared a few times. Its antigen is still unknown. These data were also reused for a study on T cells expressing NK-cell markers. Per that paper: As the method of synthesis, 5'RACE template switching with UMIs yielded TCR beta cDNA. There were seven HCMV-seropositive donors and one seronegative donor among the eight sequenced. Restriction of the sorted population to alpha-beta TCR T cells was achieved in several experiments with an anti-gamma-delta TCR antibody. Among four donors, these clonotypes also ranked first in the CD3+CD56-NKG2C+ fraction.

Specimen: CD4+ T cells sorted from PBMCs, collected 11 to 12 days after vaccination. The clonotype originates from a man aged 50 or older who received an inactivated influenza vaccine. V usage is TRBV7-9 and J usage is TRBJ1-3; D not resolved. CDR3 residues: CASSRLPTSGNTIYF. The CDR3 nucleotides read TGTGCCAGCAGTCGACTCCCGACCTCTGGAAACACCATATATTTT.